The clone carrying this T cell receptor (beta chain) was detected a few times. The germline V and J ends were trimmed by 3 bases and 5 bases, with 19 bases remaining between them. Germline V gives CDR1 ENHRY, CDR2 SYGVKD. The CDR3 covers 16 residues. Sequencing templates came from extracted RNA that was reverse transcribed into cDNA. Using immunoSEQ multiplex PCR, the repertoire was profiled, and TCRdb retains in-frame clones only, with some absent. The sample carries 34,000 or so clones, around three fifths recorded once. This record comes from a study of CD8+ T cells in alopecia areata. Specimen: NKG2D-high CD8+ T cells sorted from blood. The V and J genes are TRBV10-3 and TRBJ2-5; D gene uncertain. The TCR comes from a human donor with alopecia areata. CDR3 DNA sequence: TGTGCCATCAGTGACCTCCCGAAGGAACTGCAGGAGACCCAGTACTTC. Residues: CAISDLPKELQETQYF.